This TCR beta chain was recorded in a study of cytomegalovirus exposure and HLA in healthy donors. Study findings and constraints: A classifier reportedly called cytomegalovirus status with high sensitivity and specificity. HLA restriction was apparent for most CMV-associated TCR beta chains in a later analysis.

With 60 Vbeta and 13 Jbeta primers, the PCR was carried out. Generated by immunoSEQ multiplex PCR, the TCRdb table keeps only in-frame clones and is missing some. This sample has around 120,000 clones; nearly 65% occur once, and the top ten carry about 9%. Details on this clone: Its target is unknown.

Sequencing was performed on PBMCs. The TCR comes from a man aged 35 to 55 in good health and CMV-seropositive.

The CDR3 nucleotides are TGTGCCAGCAGCCGAGGACTAGCGGGAGGAGTCGAGCAGTACTTC. Its translation: CASSRGLAGGVEQYF. The rearrangement links TRBV28 to TRBJ2-7; 14 bases map to TRBD2. From germline, CDR1 is MDHEN and CDR2 SYDVKM. This CDR3 comprises 15 residues. The V segment lost 6 bases and the J segment 6 bases; nucleotides outside the gene matches: 7.